This is a list of T cell receptor beta chains from one sample in a study of response to subunit inactivated influenza vaccine. One entry per CDR3 protein, called by TCRdb with MiXCR from the RT-PCR reads. The table includes hundreds of thousands of distinct CDR3 sequences, roughly 14% detected once. The sequences come from PBMCs from blood, collected approximately 15 days before vaccination. The receptors shown here come from a man aged 45-65 years who received an inactivated influenza vaccine. Each CDR3 is given with its conserved first and last residue. Fields, in order: clone size, D gene, V gene, J gene, CDR3 DNA, CDR3 protein. The D gene is left open where the match is weak. Clone size is stated in some rows and not others, as once, few, many or a class when expanded.

-	-	TRBV12-3/TRBV12-4	TRBJ2-2	TGTGCCAGCAGTTTAGCTCTAAACAGGGCCACCGGGGAGCTGTTTTTT	CASSLALNRATGELFF
few	-	TRBV25-1	TRBJ2-2	TGTGCCAGCAGTGAATCGTATTTCCGGGGGCAGAACACCGGGGAGCTGTTTTTT	CASSESYFRGQNTGELFF
few	-	TRBV5-1	TRBJ2-5	TGCGCCAGCAGCACCGGGACATTAACTCCAGAGACCCAGTACTTC	CASSTGTLTPETQYF
-	-	TRBV5-1	TRBJ1-2	TGCGCCAGCAGCTCTTCGGACAGCTATGGCTACACCTTC	CASSSSDSYGYTF
few	-	TRBV28	TRBJ2-7	TGTGCCAGCAACCCCCCCGGGGCCCATCTGGAGCAGTACTTC	CASNPPGAHLEQYF
few	TRBD2	TRBV2	TRBJ2-2	TGTGCCAGCAGTTACCTAGGGGAGGGGTTAACCGGGGAGCTGTTTTTT	CASSYLGEGLTGELFF
-	TRBD1	TRBV5-1	TRBJ2-2	TGCGCCAGCAGCCTGAGACAGGGGGGGAACACCGGGGAGCTGTTTTTT	CASSLRQGGNTGELFF
few	TRBD1	TRBV28	TRBJ2-1	TGTGCCAGCAGGTCGGGACAGGGACCTACAAATGAGCAGTTCTTC	CASRSGQGPTNEQFF
few	-	TRBV19	TRBJ2-6	TGTGCCAGCTCGTACCAAAGTGGGGCCAACGTCCTGACTTTC	CASSYQSGANVLTF
many	-	TRBV2	TRBJ1-1	TGTGCCAGCACCCAGTCGGTCGGTGAAGCTTTCTTT	CASTQSVGEAFF
few	TRBD1	TRBV12-3/TRBV12-4	TRBJ1-5	TGTGCCAGTACGGACAGGGAAAGTCAGCCCCAGCATTTT	CASTDRESQPQHF
-	TRBD2	TRBV29-1	TRBJ2-1	TGCAGCGCCTCCGGGACTAGCGTTCCCCCCTTCTCCTACAATGAGCAGTTCTTC	CSASGTSVPPFSYNEQFF
-	-	TRBV6-5	TRBJ2-6	TGTGCCAGCAGTTACTCCGGGCCACCGACTGGGGCCAACGTCCTGACTTTC	CASSYSGPPTGANVLTF
many	-	TRBV20-1	TRBJ1-2	TGCAGTGCTAGAGCTTCGGCTAACTATGGCTACACCTTC	CSARASANYGYTF
-	TRBD2	TRBV4-2	TRBJ2-3	TGTGCCAGCAGCCAAGTTAGCGGGGGAATCACAGATACGCAGTATTTT	CASSQVSGGITDTQYF
few	TRBD2	TRBV10-3	TRBJ2-3	TGTGCCATCAGTGCCCGGACTAGCGGGGGGGCGGATACGCAGTATTTT	CAISARTSGGADTQYF
-	TRBD1	TRBV30	TRBJ1-1	TGTGCCTGGATTCGGGACAGTTGGAACACTGAAGCTTTCTTT	CAWIRDSWNTEAFF
few	TRBD1	TRBV20-1	TRBJ2-7	TGCAGTGTGGGACAGTTTAGCTACGAGCAGTACTTC	CSVGQFSYEQYF
-	TRBD1	TRBV6-5	TRBJ1-2	TGTGCCAGCAGTTACCCGACAGGGGGCTATGGCTACACCTTC	CASSYPTGGYGYTF
-	-	TRBV12-3/TRBV12-4	TRBJ2-7	TGTGCCAGCAGCGGACATAGGGGGTTGGATGCCTACGAGCAGTACTTC	CASSGHRGLDAYEQYF
few	-	TRBV7-2	TRBJ1-2	TGTGCCAGCCACAACAGAGCAGGGGTGTACTATGGCTACACCTTC	CASHNRAGVYYGYTF
many	TRBD1	TRBV12-3/TRBV12-4	TRBJ2-3	TGTGCCAGCAGTTTAGAGGTTGGGACAGGGGCGAATACGCAGTATTTT	CASSLEVGTGANTQYF
-	TRBD1	TRBV29-1	TRBJ2-1	TGCAGCGCCAGCTTTAGGGACAGGTACAATGAGCAGTTCTTC	CSASFRDRYNEQFF
few	TRBD1	TRBV4-3	TRBJ1-1	TGCGCCAGCAGCCAAGATGGGTACAGGGGGCGCGGGGACAGGACTGAAGCTTTCTTT	CASSQDGYRGRGDRTEAFF
-	-	TRBV5-1	TRBJ2-1	TGCGCCAGCAGCTTGACTTCGGCTACTGCCTACAATGAGCAGTTCTTC	CASSLTSATAYNEQFF
few	TRBD1	TRBV9	TRBJ1-1	TGTGCCAGCAGCCTCCGTGGGACAGGGGACACTGAAGCTTTCTTT	CASSLRGTGDTEAFF
few	TRBD1	TRBV10-3	TRBJ2-5	TGTGCCATCAGTCGGGACAGGCCGGAGACCCAGTACTTC	CAISRDRPETQYF